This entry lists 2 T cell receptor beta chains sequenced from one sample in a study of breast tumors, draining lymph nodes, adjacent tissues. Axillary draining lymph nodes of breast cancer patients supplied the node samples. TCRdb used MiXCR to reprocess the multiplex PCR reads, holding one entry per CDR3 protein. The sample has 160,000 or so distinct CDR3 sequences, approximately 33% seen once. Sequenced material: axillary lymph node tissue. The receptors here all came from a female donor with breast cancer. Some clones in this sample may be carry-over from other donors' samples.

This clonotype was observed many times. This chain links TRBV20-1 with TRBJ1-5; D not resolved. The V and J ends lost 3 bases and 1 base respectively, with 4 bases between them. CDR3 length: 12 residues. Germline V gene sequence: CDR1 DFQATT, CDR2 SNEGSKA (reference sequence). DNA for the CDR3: TGCAGTGCTAGGGGGAGCAATCAGCCCCAGCATTTT. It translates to CSARGSNQPQHF.

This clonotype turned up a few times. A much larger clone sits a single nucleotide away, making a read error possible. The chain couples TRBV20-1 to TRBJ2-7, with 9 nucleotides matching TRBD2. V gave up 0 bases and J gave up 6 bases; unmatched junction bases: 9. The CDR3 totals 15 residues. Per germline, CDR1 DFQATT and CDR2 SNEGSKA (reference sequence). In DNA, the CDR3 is TGCAGTGCTAGAGATCAGGCTAGCGGGACTCTCGAGCAGTACTTC. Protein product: CSARDQASGTLEQYF.